The clone carrying this T cell receptor (beta chain) has only a few counts. As yet, its antigen is unknown. The sample comes from a study of CD8 T cells in ankylosing spondylitis. Findings and caveats of the study: As for the disease-linked clones, they showed a CD8+ phenotype and occurred at relatively low frequencies in peripheral blood. Researchers reportedly found disease-linked clones significantly enriched in matched ankylosing spondylitis synovial fluid. Some motif variants had been reported before (in reactive arthritis synovial fluid and blood).

Quantitative 5'-RACE with molecular barcodes produced the TCR beta libraries. Via MiXCR, TCRdb re-called the 5' RACE reads, giving one row per CDR3 protein. The profile covers about 100,000 distinct CDR3 sequences, with nearly 25% appearing a single time and about 12% taken by the ten largest. CDR3 length equals 14 residues. V lost 5 bases, J lost 4 bases, and 8 bases stayed unmatched. Germline CDR1 MDHEN, CDR2 SYDVKM. The TCR comes from a male donor with ankylosing spondylitis. Material: synovial fluid, either unsorted or a sorted T cell fraction (not recorded which). The V and J genes are TRBV28 and TRBJ2-7, with 7 bases fitting TRBD1. CDR3 DNA: TGTGCCAGCAGTGGTAGGGACAGCCAATACGAGCAGTACGTC. Its translation is CASSGRDSQYEQYV.